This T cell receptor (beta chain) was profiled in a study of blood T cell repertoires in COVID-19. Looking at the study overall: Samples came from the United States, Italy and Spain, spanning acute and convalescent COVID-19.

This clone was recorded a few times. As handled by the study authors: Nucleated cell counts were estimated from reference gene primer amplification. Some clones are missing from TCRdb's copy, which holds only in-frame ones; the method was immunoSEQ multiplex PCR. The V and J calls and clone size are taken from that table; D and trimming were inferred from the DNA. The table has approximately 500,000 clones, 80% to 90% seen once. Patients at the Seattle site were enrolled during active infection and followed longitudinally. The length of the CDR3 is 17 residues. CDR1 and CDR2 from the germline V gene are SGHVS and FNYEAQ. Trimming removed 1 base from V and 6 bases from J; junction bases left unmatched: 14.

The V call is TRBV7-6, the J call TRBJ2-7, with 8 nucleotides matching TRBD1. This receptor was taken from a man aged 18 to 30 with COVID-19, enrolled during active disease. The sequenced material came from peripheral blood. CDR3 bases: TGTGCCAGCAGCTTAGGGTGGGCAGGGGGCCCTCCTGGCGAGCAGTACTTC. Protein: CASSLGWAGGPPGEQYF.